This T cell receptor beta chain was captured in a study of OX40 agonist ivuxolimab in advanced cancers. Trimming left V 4 bases short and J 5 bases short, with 13 bases between. Germline V gene sequence: CDR1 SGHRS, CDR2 YFSETQ. The CDR3 spans 14 residues. Some clones are missing from TCRdb's copy, which holds only in-frame ones; the method was immunoSEQ multiplex PCR. The repertoire has tens of thousands of clones, about four fifths of them found once; the top ten carry approximately 5.1%. This chain connects TRBV5-1 to TRBJ2-1; tentatively, D is TRBD2 (6 bases). The receptor was isolated from an adult with an advanced solid tumor such as melanoma, head and neck, liver or kidney cancer. The sequences come from CD4+ or CD8+ T cells sorted from blood, collected in a trial of the OX40 agonist ivuxolimab. In nucleotides, the CDR3 is TGCGCCAGCAGCCTCCGCGGGGTAGACAATGAGCAGTTCTTC. It codes for CASSLRGVDNEQFF.